The 25 T cell receptor beta chains below were found in one sample sequenced in a study of blood T cells in healthy people across ages. Together with a sample-barcoded 5' primer, a J-beta primer mix was included in a second PCR lasting roughly 6 to 12 cycles. One entry per CDR3 protein, called by TCRdb with MiXCR from the 5' RACE reads. Here the sample spans roughly 1,700,000 distinct CDR3 sequences, about 30% being singletons. Sample: blood. The receptor source for this set is a woman in her 30s in good health.

The sample holds a few counts of this clonotype. J is TRBJ2-3 and V is TRBV20-1, with 14 bases that match TRBD2. In germline, CDR1 is DFQATT, CDR2 SNEGSKA (reference sequence). This CDR3 is built from 16 residues. After removal of 5 bases from V and 0 bases from J, the junction contained 4 bases not matched to a gene. The chain's CDR3 is CSASGLAGVSTDTQYF. DNA of the CDR3: TGCAGTGCTTCGGGACTAGCGGGGGTTAGCACAGATACGCAGTATTTT.

The table lists this clonotype with many counts. The chain employs TRBV20-1 and TRBJ2-7, with TRBD1 matching 8 bases. The CDR3 contains 13 residues. From germline, CDR1 is DFQATT and CDR2 SNEGSKA (reference sequence). J was trimmed by 7 bases and V by 0 bases; bases with no gene match: 5. The CDR3 protein is CSARDSGGAEQYF. The CDR3 bases are TGCAGTGCTAGAGACTCAGGGGGCGCAGAGCAGTACTTC.

Of note for this clonotype: Just one base apart from a much larger clone, this may be a read error. V is TRBV10-2 and J is TRBJ2-1, with D perhaps being TRBD1 or TRBD2 (6 bases each). The CDR3 runs to 15 residues. CDR1 is WSHSY and CDR2 is SAAADI in the germline V gene. V was cut by 6 bases and J by 13 bases, with 25 bases left in between. As DNA, the CDR3 is TGCGCCAGCAGGCGACTAGGGGGGCAGCAAGAGACCCAGTTCTTC. This sequence encodes CASRRLGGQQETQFF.

This clonotype appeared a few times. A much more abundant neighbour one base away suggests this may be a read error. This chain's CDR3 is CASAQLSTPYEQYF. DNA of the CDR3: TGTGCCAGCGCACAACTGTCGACGCCCTACGAGCAGTACTTC. The chain has TRBV18 and TRBJ2-7; D remains ambiguous. In germline, CDR1 is KGHSH, CDR2 LQKENI. The CDR3 length is 14 residues. V lost 8 bases and J lost 2, with 16 bases in between.

The gene calls are TRBV13 and TRBJ2-5, with D possibly matching TRBD1 (5 bases). The CDR3 totals 13 residues. The germline V and J ends were trimmed by 7 bases and 1 base, with 10 bases remaining between them. Germline CDR1 PRHDT, CDR2 FYEKMQ (reference sequence). CDR3 loop: CASNTGIQETQYF. The CDR3 DNA sequence: TGTGCCAGCAACACAGGAATCCAAGAGACCCAGTACTTC.

This clonotype turned up a few times. The chain carries TRBV6-6 and TRBJ1-4; a weak D match, TRBD1 (5 bases). CDR3 length: 12 residues. Germline CDR1 reads MNHNY; CDR2 reads SVGAGI (reference sequence). The V end was cut by 8 bases, the J end by 7 bases, with 11 bases between. The CDR3 reads CASGGTSEKLFF. The CDR3 DNA follows: TGTGCCAGCGGGGGTACAAGTGAAAAACTGTTTTTT.

This clonotype was recorded a few times. The genes are TRBV20-1 and TRBJ2-3, with 7 bases aligning to TRBD1. V shed 2 bases, J shed 3 bases, and the junction held 5 bases outside the gene matches. The germline CDR1 and CDR2 sequences are DFQATT and SNEGSKA (reference sequence). The length of the CDR3 is 14 residues. Here the CDR3 DNA reads TGCAGTGCTAGAAAAGGGACAGTGACAGATACGCAGTATTTT. Its protein product is CSARKGTVTDTQYF.

The sample holds a few counts of this clonotype. The V gene is TRBV29-1, the J gene TRBJ2-5; D remains unclear. The CDR3 covers 13 residues. The germline CDR1 and CDR2 sequences are SQVTM and ANQGSEA. V lost 6 bases and J lost 3, with 14 bases in between. This chain's CDR3 is CSVPRAPKETQYF. In DNA form, the CDR3 reads TGCAGCGTCCCAAGGGCCCCGAAAGAGACCCAGTACTTC.

The chain carries TRBV4-2 and TRBJ2-7; D not resolved. Deletions cut 0 bases from V and 7 bases from J, with 10 bases between. CDR1 LGHNA and CDR2 YNFKEQ come from the germline V gene. The CDR3 sequence is 13 residues long. Written as DNA, the CDR3 is TGTGCCAGCAGCCAAGAAGTTGAGACAGAGCAGTACTTC. This encodes CASSQEVETEQYF.

This clonotype was seen more than once but under ten times. This rearrangement joins TRBV2 to TRBJ1-2; 8 nucleotides agree with TRBD1. The CDR3 is 13 residues long. V lost 11 bases, J lost 6 bases, and 11 bases stayed unmatched. Germline V CDR1 and CDR2: SNHLY, FYNNEI. In nucleotides, the CDR3 is TGTGCCGTACCCCCACCGGGACAGGATGGCTACACCTTC. Its protein product is CAVPPPGQDGYTF.

This clonotype was counted between two and nine times. This rearrangement joins TRBV6-6 to TRBJ2-7; D unresolved. The CDR3 contains 17 residues. Between the trimmed V and J ends, which lost 5 bases and 0 bases, there was a span of 20 bases. Per germline, CDR1 MNHNY and CDR2 SVGAGI (reference sequence). CDR3: CASSQEFTVTSSYEQYF. Written as DNA, the CDR3 is TGTGCCAGCAGTCAGGAATTCACAGTCACGAGCTCCTACGAGCAGTACTTC.

In this sample, this clonotype turned up a few times. The J gene is TRBJ2-5, the V gene TRBV18; 7 bases fit TRBD2. This CDR3 is built from 15 residues. V dropped 3 bases and J dropped 5; count of bases not matched to a gene: 9. Germline V lookup: CDR1 KGHSH, CDR2 LQKENI. CDR3: CASSPRGSGMETQYF. DNA of the CDR3: TGTGCCAGCTCACCGCGGGGGAGTGGGATGGAGACCCAGTACTTC.

This clonotype was counted only a few times. The chain has TRBV20-1 and TRBJ2-7; 8 nucleotides match TRBD1. The J call may be wrong; the DNA end is better matched by TRBJ2-5. The CDR3 consists of 17 residues. Germline CDR1 reads DFQATT; CDR2 reads SNEGSKA (reference sequence). In nucleotides, the CDR3 is TGCAGTGCTCAAGCCTCAGGGGGCCGTATTAGCAGGGAGACCCAGTACTTC. It encodes CSAQASGGRISRETQYF.

This clonotype was counted only a few times. The chain joins TRBV5-1 to TRBJ1-1, with 7 bases matching TRBD1. V lost 9 bases and J lost 1; bases outside the gene matches: 9. CDR3 length: 14 amino acids. Germline V gives CDR1 SGHRS, CDR2 YFSETQ. The CDR3 DNA sequence: TGCGCCACCGCGCAAGGGACAGCGAACACTGAAGCTTTCTTT. It specifies CATAQGTANTEAFF.

This clonotype was detected a few times. The chain links TRBV20-1 to TRBJ2-1, with 9 bases aligning to TRBD2. V trimming: 6 bases; J trimming: 6 bases; junction bases outside the gene matches: 9. Looked up from germline, CDR1 is DFQATT and CDR2 is SNEGSKA (reference sequence). This CDR3 region has 14 residues. The CDR3 is CSARSGSSGNEQFF. The CDR3 coding sequence is TGCAGTGCCCGTAGCGGGAGTTCAGGCAATGAGCAGTTCTTC.

The chain couples TRBV3-1 to TRBJ1-2; D is uncertain. Looked up from germline, CDR1 is LGHDT and CDR2 is YNNKEL (reference sequence). The CDR3 runs 12 residues. V lost 0 bases and J lost 7, with 6 bases in between. The CDR3 bases are TGTGCCAGCAGCCAAGACCAGTTTGGCTACACCTTC. This translates into CASSQDQFGYTF.

There are a few counts of this clonotype. The V and J genes are TRBV6-2 or TRBV6-3 and TRBJ2-4; 7 positions match TRBD1. This CDR3 spans 14 amino acids. The J segment lost 3 bases and the V segment lost 7 bases, leaving 6 bases of the junction unmatched. The V gene's germline CDR1 is MNHEY and CDR2 SVGEGT. The CDR3 region has the DNA TGTGCCAGCAAGACCACAGGGGACAAAAACATTCAGTACTTC. Translation: CASKTTGDKNIQYF.

The table lists this clonotype with many counts. CDR3 loop: CASGRDPRDEQFF. In nucleotides, the CDR3 is TGTGCCAGCGGCAGGGACCCACGGGATGAGCAGTTCTTC. This chain uses TRBV12-3 or TRBV12-4 with TRBJ2-1; D is perhaps TRBD1 or TRBD2 (5 bases each). There are 13 residues in the CDR3. V was cut by 8 bases and J by 8 bases, with 16 bases left in between.

The chain carries TRBV5-6 and TRBJ1-4, with 8 bases identical to TRBD1. V was pared by 4 bases and J by 8 bases, with 10 bases of the junction left unmatched. This CDR3 spans 15 amino acids. Germline CDR1 is SGHDT and CDR2 is YYEEEE. CDR3 nucleotide sequence: TGTGCCAGCAGCCCCGGACAGGGAGGGGGAGAAAAACTGTTTTTT. Its protein is CASSPGQGGGEKLFF. The full variable domain, rest sourced from reference TRBV5-6 and TRBJ1-4, is DAGVTQSPTHLIKTRGQQVTLRCSPKSGHDTVSWYQQALGQGPQFIFQYYEEEERQRGNFPDRFSGHQFPNYSSELNVNALLLGDSALYLCASSPGQGGGEKLFFGSGTQLSVL.

This clonotype showed up just a few times. The rearrangement uses TRBV28 and TRBJ1-2; 10 bases match TRBD1. The CDR3 totals 15 residues. Germline assignment: CDR1 MDHEN and CDR2 SYDVKM. With V trimmed by 4 bases and J by 5 bases, 7 bases remained unmatched. CDR3 protein: CASSSSGTGDYGYTF. For the CDR3, the DNA is TGTGCCAGCAGTTCTTCCGGGACAGGGGATTATGGCTACACCTTC.

This clonotype was counted ten times or more. The chain has TRBV20-1 and TRBJ1-2, with D possibly being TRBD1 (6 bases). Deletions cut 5 bases from V and 7 bases from J, with 11 bases between. Germline lookup yields CDR1 DFQATT and CDR2 SNEGSKA (reference sequence). The CDR3 has 11 residues. CDR3 nucleotides: TGCAGTGCTCGACAGGAGGGTGGCTACACCTTC. Protein sequence: CSARQEGGYTF.

There are many counts of this clonotype. V and J are TRBV9 and TRBJ1-2; 7 bases are a match to TRBD1. The CDR3 covers 16 residues. J gave up 1 base and V 7 bases, and 13 bases lay outside the gene matches. The germline CDR1 and CDR2 sequences are SGDLS and YYNGEE. The CDR3 here is CASGDRVGLSNYGYTF. The CDR3 DNA reads TGTGCCAGCGGCGACAGGGTGGGCTTGAGTAACTATGGCTACACCTTC.

This chain uses TRBV20-1 with TRBJ2-7; no clear D gene. CDR3 size: 13 residues. Trimming stripped 8 bases from V and 2 bases from J, with 16 bases between. Germline loops: CDR1 DFQATT, CDR2 SNEGSKA (reference sequence). The CDR3 bases are TGCAGTTTTCGATCCCTATTGCCCTACGAGCAGTACTTC. Amino acids: CSFRSLLPYEQYF.

The chain employs TRBV15 and TRBJ1-4, with 7 positions matching TRBD1. The CDR3 runs to 15 residues. V was clipped by 2 bases and J by 6 bases; unmatched bases: 6. CDR1 is LNHNV, CDR2 YYDKDF, per germline (reference sequence). The CDR3 sequence: CATSRLQGGDEKLFF. Here the CDR3 DNA reads TGTGCCACCAGCAGACTCCAGGGGGGGGATGAAAAACTGTTTTTT.

This clonotype was counted a few times. The chain has TRBV20-1 and TRBJ2-5; D not certain. The assigned J gene may be wrong: the sequence end matches TRBJ2-4 better. The CDR3 runs 12 residues. CDR1 DFQATT and CDR2 SNEGSKA come from the germline V gene (reference sequence). The chain's CDR3 is CSARVVGSIQYF. The CDR3 coding sequence is TGCAGTGCTAGAGTGGTGGGAAGCATTCAGTACTTC.